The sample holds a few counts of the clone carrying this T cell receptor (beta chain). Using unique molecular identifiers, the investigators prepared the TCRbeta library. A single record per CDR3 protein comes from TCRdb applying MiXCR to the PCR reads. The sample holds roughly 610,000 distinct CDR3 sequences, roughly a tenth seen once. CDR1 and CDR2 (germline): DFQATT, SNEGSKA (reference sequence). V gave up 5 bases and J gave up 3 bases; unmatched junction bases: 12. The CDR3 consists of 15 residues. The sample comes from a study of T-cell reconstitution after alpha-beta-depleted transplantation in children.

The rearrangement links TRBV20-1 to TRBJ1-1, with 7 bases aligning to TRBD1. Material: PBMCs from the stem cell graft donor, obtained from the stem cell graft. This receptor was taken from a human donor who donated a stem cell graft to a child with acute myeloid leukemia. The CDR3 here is CSAGGGRGGYTEAFF. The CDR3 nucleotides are TGCAGTGCTGGAGGGGGCAGGGGTGGATACACTGAAGCTTTCTTT.